A selection of T cell receptor beta chains follows, all from one sample in a study of T-cell memory formation after mild COVID-19. From the 5' RACE reads, TCRdb called clonotypes with MiXCR, one entry per CDR3 protein. Of under 50,000 distinct CDR3 sequences listed, less than 9.5% were seen once; the top ten hold over 9.5%. Input material: PBMCs or a T cell subset sorted from them (not recorded which). The origin of the receptors is an adult woman who had mild COVID-19 (a few samples of this study predate the infection). Cell type and time point are not known. Each CDR3 is given with its conserved first and last residue. The D gene is left open where the match is weak. Clone size is stated in some rows and not others, as once, few, many or a class when expanded.

CDR3nt | CDR3aa | j_gene | v_gene | d_gene | abundance
TGTGCCAGCAGTTTATTAGGGCTAGGACAAAAAGAGACCCAGTACTTC | CASSLLGLGQKETQYF | TRBJ2-5 | TRBV27 | - | -
TGTGCCAGCAGTCCTGTTGATGGGGCCTACGAGCAGTACTTC | CASSPVDGAYEQYF | TRBJ2-7 | TRBV27 | - | few
TGTGCCAGCAGTTTAGCGCCTATTCAAGAGACCCAGTACTTC | CASSLAPIQETQYF | TRBJ2-5 | TRBV12-3/TRBV12-4 | - | -
TGTGCCAGCACCCGGGACAGCCTGACGAACACTGAAGCTTTCTTT | CASTRDSLTNTEAFF | TRBJ1-1 | TRBV3-1 | TRBD1 | -
TGCGCCAGCAGCTCCCGACAGGGATCCCAAGAGACCCAGTACTTC | CASSSRQGSQETQYF | TRBJ2-5 | TRBV5-1 | TRBD1 | -
TGTGCTAGCAGCTCTCGCTTGGGGCAGTCCGGGGAGCTGTTTTTT | CASSSRLGQSGELFF | TRBJ2-2 | TRBV7-7 | - | few
TGCAGTGCAAATAAAGGACATGAGCAGTTCTTC | CSANKGHEQFF | TRBJ2-1 | TRBV20-1 | - | -
TGTGCCAGCAGCCCGCCGCTGGGACATGTGGGCGCCGGGGAGCTGTTTTTT | CASSPPLGHVGAGELFF | TRBJ2-2 | TRBV6-5 | - | -
TGTGCCAGCAGCCCTGTACATACTCCTAGTGAAGCTTTCTTT | CASSPVHTPSEAFF | TRBJ1-1 | TRBV7-2 | - | medium-sized
TGTGCCAGCAGCCAAGATAGACCTCCAAAGAATTCACCCCTCCACTTT | CASSQDRPPKNSPLHF | TRBJ1-6 | TRBV4-2 | - | many
TGTGCCAGCAGCCCTCTCGGTTGGGACAGCCGATACAATGAGCAGTTCTTC | CASSPLGWDSRYNEQFF | TRBJ2-1 | TRBV4-2 | TRBD1 | many
TGTGCCTGGACTGTGGGGGACACTGGGTCGGACGAGCAGTACTTC | CAWTVGDTGSDEQYF | TRBJ2-7 | TRBV30 | - | -